What follows describes a single T cell receptor (beta chain). This entry is derived from a study of technical replicates of blood from a handful of donors. The method was immunoSEQ multiplex PCR; TCRdb's version includes in-frame clones alone and lacks a portion of them. The sample lists tens of thousands of clones; approximately 90% were seen once. The germline gives CDR1 SGHRS, CDR2 YFSETQ. CDR3 size: 15 residues. The V gene end was trimmed by 4 bases and the J gene end by 4 bases; junction bases not matched to a gene: 6. Material: PBMCs. This receptor was obtained from a human donor in good health. Some clones in this sample may be carry-over from other donors' samples. The genes are TRBV5-1 and TRBJ2-3; 10 bases agree with TRBD2. The CDR3 loop is CASSERAGGPDTQYF. The CDR3 DNA follows: TGCGCCAGCAGCGAAAGAGCGGGGGGGCCAGATACGCAGTATTTT.